The clone carrying this TCR beta chain has more than one count but fewer than ten. What it recognizes is unknown. The second PCR ran roughly 6 to 11 cycles with a sample-barcoded 5' primer and J-beta primers. TCRdb re-called the 5' RACE reads with MiXCR, one entry per CDR3 protein. The profile shows approximately 800,000 distinct CDR3 sequences, around 34% of them singletons. These data are taken from a study of blood T cells in healthy people across ages. Regarding the study as a whole: When set beside aged donors, long-lived donors presented more naive CD4+ cells and higher diversity.

This CDR3 contains 13 residues. Trimming shortened V by 2 bases and J by 5 bases, and 10 bases separated the two germline ends. Germline-derived CDR1 and CDR2 are DFQATT and SNEGSKA (reference sequence). Every participating donor contributed around 9.5 milliliters of peripheral blood through a draw. At least 6 micrograms of total RNA were extracted per sample. The source of this sequence is a man aged 18 to 35 in good health. The sequenced sample consisted of blood. The chain joins TRBV20-1 to TRBJ2-1; no definite D call. The CDR3 DNA follows: TGCAGTGCTAGACCCCGGGCCGACAATGAGCAGTTCTTC. It yields the protein CSARPRADNEQFF.